These 17 T cell receptor beta chains came from one sample sequenced in a study of blood T cell repertoires in COVID-19. Sequencing used immunoSEQ multiplex PCR; TCRdb keeps in-frame clones, though not all of them. The table includes 180,000 or so clones, around 84% detected once. The material sequenced was peripheral blood. Receptors were obtained from a woman aged 70-85 years with COVID-19, enrolled during active disease.

This chain links TRBV5-1 with TRBJ2-2; a possible D gene is TRBD1 (5 bases). The germline V gene encodes CDR1 SGHRS and CDR2 YFSETQ. Trimming cost V 4 bases and J 0 bases, with 10 bases left between them. There are 15 residues in the CDR3. The CDR3 sequence: CASSATVANTGELFF. CDR3 DNA: TGCGCCAGCAGCGCGACAGTTGCGAACACCGGGGAGCTGTTTTTT.

The sample holds one count of this clone. The V gene is TRBV30, the J gene TRBJ2-7, with 7 bases fitting TRBD2. Trimming cost V 2 bases and J 6 bases; bases outside gene matches: 7. This CDR3 spans 13 amino acids. CDR1 is GTSNPN, CDR2 SVGIG, per germline (reference sequence). The CDR3 loop is CAWSSGVRVEQYV. As DNA, the CDR3 is TGTGCCTGGAGTAGCGGGGTTAGAGTCGAGCAGTACGTC.

The rearrangement links TRBV20-1 to TRBJ2-1; weak D call: TRBD2 (5 bases). Trimming stripped 6 bases from V and 9 bases from J, with 9 bases between. The CDR3 is 10 residues long. CDR1 DFQATT and CDR2 SNEGSKA come from the germline V gene (reference sequence). The CDR3 bases are TGCAGTGCCGCACTAGGTGAGCAGTTCTTC. This gives the protein CSAALGEQFF.

The chain has TRBV6-5 and TRBJ2-5, with TRBD2 identical over 10 bases. Trimming removed 6 bases from V and 3 bases from J; junction bases left unmatched: 1. Germline lookup yields CDR1 MNHEY and CDR2 SVGAGI. The CDR3 contains 13 residues. The CDR3 region has the DNA TGTGCCAGCAGAGCGGGGGGGGAAGAGACCCAGTACTTC. Residues: CASRAGGEETQYF.

The chain has TRBV19 and TRBJ2-3, with D maybe TRBD1 (6 bases). The germline gives CDR1 LNHDA, CDR2 SQIVND (reference sequence). V was cut by 1 base and J by 4 bases, with 12 bases left in between. This CDR3 contains 15 residues. In nucleotides, the CDR3 is TGTGCCAGTAGTATAGCATCCGAGGGGGCAGATACGCAGTATTTT. Translated: CASSIASEGADTQYF. Full variable domain (rest looked up from reference TRBV19 and TRBJ2-3): DGGITQSPKYLFRKEGQNVTLSCEQNLNHDAMYWYRQDPGQGLRLIYYSQIVNDFQKGDIAEGYSVSREKKESFPLTVTSAQKNPTAFYLCASSIASEGADTQYFGPGTRLTVL.

The rearrangement links TRBV5-1 to TRBJ2-3; 9 bases line up with TRBD1. Germline V CDR1 and CDR2: SGHRS, YFSETQ. The CDR3 totals 16 residues. V lost 5 bases, J lost 4 bases, and 11 bases stayed unmatched. The CDR3 DNA follows: TGCGCCAGCAGTTCGCTGGGGACAGGGCGGGCAGATACGCAGTATTTT. Its protein product is CASSSLGTGRADTQYF.

The chain combines TRBV7-2 with TRBJ1-4, with 8 bases aligning to TRBD1. CDR1 and CDR2 (germline): SGHTA, FQGNSA. J lost 7 bases, V lost 4 bases, and 8 bases had no gene match. The CDR3 is 15 amino acids. The CDR3 bases are TGTGCCAGCAGCTCGGGACAGGTTAGGCGTGAAAAACTGTTTTTT. Amino acid sequence: CASSSGQVRREKLFF.

This sequence joins TRBV5-4 and TRBJ1-2; 7 nucleotides line up with TRBD1. This CDR3 is 16 amino acids long. CDR1 and CDR2 from the germline V gene are SGHNT and YYREEE (reference sequence). The V and J ends lost 0 bases and 4 bases, in that order; junction bases with no gene match: 9. CDR3 coding DNA: TGTGCCAGCAGCTTGGCTTTCGACAGGGCGGTCTATGGCTACACCTTC. This sequence encodes CASSLAFDRAVYGYTF.

The chain links TRBV29-1 to TRBJ1-2; tentatively, D is TRBD1 (5 bases). V was shortened by 3 bases and J by 3 bases, with 11 bases between the two germline ends. The CDR3 spans 13 residues. CDR1 is SQVTM, CDR2 ANQGSEA, per germline. As DNA, the CDR3 is TGCAGCGTTGAGTGGGGCAGCGACTATGGCTACACCTTC. Encoded protein: CSVEWGSDYGYTF.

V is TRBV5-3 and J is TRBJ1-3; D call uncertain. TRBV5-3 counts as an open reading frame of uncertain function. The CDR3 length is 13 residues. The V end lost 1 base, the J end lost 11 bases, and 13 bases lay between the germline ends. The CDR3 reads CARSLKGGRAIYF. The CDR3 nucleotides are TGTGCCAGAAGCTTGAAGGGAGGACGGGCCATATATTTT.

V gene TRBV6-5 combines with J gene TRBJ1-1, with D possibly being TRBD1 (5 bases). The germline V gene has CDR1 MNHEY and CDR2 SVGAGI. This CDR3 has 14 residues. Trimming removed 6 bases at V and 3 bases at J, with 14 bases between. In DNA form, the CDR3 reads TGTGCCAGCAGCCGCGGGGGGAAACACACTGAAGCTTTCTTT. Translating gives CASSRGGKHTEAFF.

This clone is a singleton in its sample. This rearrangement joins TRBV7-8 to TRBJ2-2; 7 bases map to TRBD2. CDR3 length: 13 residues. Germline V gene lookup returns CDR1 SGHVS and CDR2 FQNEAQ. Trimming took 4 bases from V and 4 from J; bases not matched to a gene: 0. The chain's CDR3 is CASSWGGTGELFF. In DNA form, the CDR3 reads TGTGCCAGCAGCTGGGGGGGCACCGGGGAGCTGTTTTTT. Using reference TRBV7-8 and TRBJ2-2 for the parts outside the CDR3, the full variable domain is GAGVSQSPRYKVAKRGQDVALRCDPISGHVSLFWYQQALGQGPEFLTYFQNEAQLDKSGLPSDRFFAERPEGSVSTLKIQRTQQEDSAVYLCASSWGGTGELFFGEGSRLTVL.

The chain recombines TRBV13 with TRBJ1-1, with TRBD1 matching 7 bases. Germline V lookup: CDR1 PRHDT, CDR2 FYEKMQ (reference sequence). With 3 bases clipped from V and 2 bases from J, the junction kept 12 bases outside the gene matches. This CDR3 has 17 amino acids. The CDR3: CASSFTAPDRANTEAFF. CDR3 coding DNA: TGTGCCAGCAGCTTTACTGCCCCCGACAGGGCTAACACTGAAGCTTTCTTT.

This chain links TRBV3-1 (or the pseudogene TRBV3-2) with TRBJ2-5, with TRBD1 matching over 9 bases. The CDR3 extends over 17 amino acids. Germline loops: CDR1 LGHDT, CDR2 YNNKEL (reference sequence). The J segment lost 4 bases and the V segment lost 1 base, leaving 10 bases of the junction unmatched. Here the CDR3 DNA reads TGTGCCAGCAGCCAAGGGAGGGACAGGGTGAGATCAGAGACCCAGTACTTC. Translating gives CASSQGRDRVRSETQYF.

This chain uses TRBV11-1 with TRBJ2-7; TRBD1 is a possible D gene (5 bases). V lost 6 bases and J lost 2, with 17 bases in between. The CDR3 is 15 amino acids. The germline CDR1 and CDR2 sequences are SGHAT and FQDESV (reference sequence). CDR3 protein: CASSPTDSPTYEQYV. The CDR3 DNA reads TGTGCCAGCAGTCCTACCGACAGTCCCACCTACGAGCAGTACGTC.

The genes are TRBV28 and TRBJ2-7, with 7 bases fitting TRBD2. The V gene's germline CDR1 is MDHEN and CDR2 SYDVKM. J was trimmed by 6 bases and V by 1 base; bases with no gene match: 9. The CDR3 has 15 amino acids. The DNA of the CDR3 is TGTGCCAGCAGTTTATCTGGCGGGAGTCGTTCCGAGCAGTACTTC. Translated, it gives CASSLSGGSRSEQYF.

The gene calls are TRBV10-3 and TRBJ1-1, with 10 positions matching TRBD1. V was clipped by 5 bases and J by 3 bases; unmatched bases: 3. CDR1 is ENHRY and CDR2 is SYGVKD in the germline V gene. This CDR3 is 14 amino acids long. CDR3 in amino acids: CAISWTGGDTEAFF. The CDR3 DNA reads TGTGCCATCAGTTGGACAGGGGGAGACACTGAAGCTTTCTTT.